These T cell receptor beta chains were read from a single sample in a study of immune heterogeneity within non-small cell lung tumors. In TCRdb, the multiplex PCR reads were re-called with MiXCR into one record per CDR3 protein. The sample lists 2,000 to 3,000 distinct CDR3 sequences, 20% to 30% occurring once. The material sequenced was lung tumor tissue. These receptors came from a man aged 45-60 years with non-small cell lung cancer. CDR3s include the opening cysteine and the closing phenylalanine or tryptophan. Fields, in order: D gene, J gene, V gene, clone size, CDR3 length, CDR3 protein, CDR3 DNA. The D gene is left open where the match is weak. Part of the rows lack a size; the others show once, few, many or a class for expanded clones.

TRBD2,TRBJ2-4,TRBV30,few,16,CAWSPGGGRPKNIQYF,TGTGCCTGGAGTCCCGGCGGCGGGAGGCCCAAAAACATTCAGTACTTC
-,TRBJ1-4,TRBV7-6,-,15,CASSLGGGTNEKLFF,TGTGCCAGCAGCTTAGGGGGGGGAACTAATGAAAAACTGTTTTTT
-,TRBJ2-3,TRBV29-1,many,13,CSVERAEGDTQYF,TGCAGCGTTGAAAGAGCCGAGGGGGATACGCAGTATTTT
-,TRBJ2-2,TRBV19,-,14,CAGGAGLNTGELFF,TGTGCCGGCGGGGCAGGGCTAAACACCGGGGAGCTGTTTTTT
-,TRBJ2-7,TRBV7-9,-,10,CASSLHEQYF,TGTGCCAGCAGCTTGCACGAGCAGTACTTC
TRBD2,TRBJ2-1,TRBV27,medium-sized,17,CASSSGGSGPTYNEQFF,TGTGCCAGCAGTTCGGGGGGGTCCGGGCCCACCTACAATGAGCAGTTCTTC
-,TRBJ2-3,TRBV9,medium-sized,15,CASSVVGGPTDTQYF,TGTGCCAGCAGCGTAGTGGGGGGCCCCACAGATACGCAGTATTTT
-,TRBJ2-7,TRBV5-1,medium-sized,14,CASSLGLPPYEQYF,TGCGCCAGCAGCTTGGGGCTCCCTCCCTACGAGCAGTACTTC
-,TRBJ2-6,TRBV12-3/TRBV12-4,medium-sized,17,CASSLGVSDSGANVLTF,TGTGCCAGCAGTTTAGGAGTGTCGGACTCTGGGGCCAACGTCCTGACTTTC
-,TRBJ1-5,TRBV18,medium-sized,13,CASSPGDNQPQHF,TGTGCCAGCTCACCAGGGGACAATCAGCCCCAGCATTTT
TRBD1,TRBJ2-1,TRBV6-1,large,14,CASSDDRGDNEQFF,TGTGCCAGCAGTGATGACAGGGGGGACAATGAGCAGTTCTTC
TRBD1,TRBJ2-3,TRBV2,medium-sized,15,CASSGAGGATDTQYF,TGTGCCAGCAGTGGGGCAGGGGGCGCGACAGATACGCAGTATTTT
-,TRBJ2-3,TRBV20-1,medium-sized,12,CSAGPFGDTQYF,TGCAGTGCCGGTCCCTTCGGAGATACGCAGTATTTT
TRBD1,TRBJ2-7,TRBV29-1,medium-sized,13,CSVRWDRDGEQYF,TGCAGCGTTCGTTGGGACAGGGATGGCGAGCAGTACTTC
-,TRBJ2-3,TRBV6-9,-,16,CAGSYGTSPQTDTQYF,TGTGCCGGCAGTTACGGTACTAGTCCCCAAACAGATACGCAGTATTTT
-,TRBJ2-1,TRBV29-1,medium-sized,13,CSESRDPGNEQFF,TGCAGCGAGAGCCGGGATCCTGGGAATGAGCAGTTCTTC
-,TRBJ1-1,TRBV6-1,medium-sized,15,CASSVGHSGGTEAFF,TGTGCCAGCAGTGTAGGCCACTCCGGCGGAACTGAAGCTTTCTTT
-,TRBJ1-1,TRBV4-1,-,11,CASSLGTRAFF,TGCGCCAGCAGCCTTGGGACAAGAGCTTTCTTT
-,TRBJ2-3,TRBV18,medium-sized,15,CASSPRAGNTDTQYF,TGTGCCAGCTCACCACGGGCAGGGAACACAGATACGCAGTATTTT
TRBD2,TRBJ2-7,TRBV2,medium-sized,16,CASSEPLAGGSYEQYF,TGTGCCAGCAGTGAACCTCTAGCGGGAGGGTCCTACGAGCAGTACTTC
-,TRBJ1-2,TRBV6-2/TRBV6-3,-,14,CARGLPSGGSGYTF,TGTGCCAGGGGGCTCCCGTCCGGAGGTAGTGGCTACACCTTC
TRBD2,TRBJ2-1,TRBV5-1,few,19,CASSLARLASGSSYNEQFF,TGCGCCAGCAGCTTGGCAAGGTTGGCTAGCGGGAGCTCCTACAATGAGCAGTTCTTC
-,TRBJ2-5,TRBV19,-,13,CASSVTMGETQYF,TGTGCCAGTAGTGTCACCATGGGGGAGACCCAGTACTTC
-,TRBJ1-5,TRBV20-1,medium-sized,13,CSAIQFRGQPQHF,TGCAGTGCTATTCAATTTCGCGGTCAGCCCCAGCATTTT
-,TRBJ2-7,TRBV28,medium-sized,12,CASSLSGQEQYF,TGTGCCAGCAGTTTATCGGGTCAAGAGCAGTACTTC
-,TRBJ1-1,TRBV4-3,-,16,CASSQESLGWETEAFF,TGCGCCAGCAGCCAAGAGAGTCTGGGGTGGGAAACTGAAGCTTTCTTT
TRBD2,TRBJ2-1,TRBV10-1,few,14,CASSERGDVDEQFF,TGCGCCAGCAGTGAACGGGGGGATGTCGATGAGCAGTTCTTC
-,TRBJ1-1,TRBV29-1,-,12,CSVEFLTAEAFF,TGCAGCGTTGAATTCTTGACGGCTGAAGCTTTCTTT
-,TRBJ2-7,TRBV19,medium-sized,14,CASTPGVGNYEQYF,TGTGCCAGTACCCCCGGGGTGGGGAACTACGAGCAGTACTTC
TRBD2,TRBJ2-3,TRBV20-1,many,14,CSARWLGGADTQYF,TGCAGTGCTAGATGGCTGGGGGGGGCAGATACGCAGTATTTT
-,TRBJ2-2,TRBV19,hyperexpanded,14,CATNPTGPTGELFF,TGTGCTACGAACCCAACAGGGCCCACCGGGGAGCTGTTTTTT
TRBD1,TRBJ1-4,TRBV4-1,medium-sized,17,CASSQTPGQATNEKLFF,TGCGCCAGCAGCCAGACACCGGGACAGGCAACTAATGAAAAACTGTTTTTT
TRBD2,TRBJ2-1,TRBV10-2,few,15,CASRLAGSSYNEQFF,TGCGCCAGCCGACTAGCGGGTTCCTCCTACAATGAGCAGTTCTTC
-,TRBJ1-1,TRBV11-2,few,12,CASSLSSTEAFF,TGTGCCAGCAGCTTATCCAGCACTGAAGCTTTCTTT
-,TRBJ1-1,TRBV27,once,13,CASSLGRVIPAFF,TGTGCCAGCAGTTTAGGCAGGGTTATCCCAGCTTTCTTT
TRBD2,TRBJ2-1,TRBV7-9,few,17,CASRGLAGGLSYNEQFF,TGTGCCAGCAGAGGACTAGCGGGAGGGCTCTCCTACAATGAGCAGTTCTTC
TRBD2,TRBJ2-3,TRBV2,-,18,CASSERLAGGPLKDTQYF,TGTGCCAGCAGTGAACGATTAGCGGGAGGGCCTCTAAAAGATACGCAGTATTTT
TRBD1,TRBJ2-7,TRBV27,large,14,CASSYGTGPYEQYF,TGTGCCAGCAGTTACGGGACAGGCCCCTACGAGCAGTACTTC
-,TRBJ2-5,TRBV5-1,few,14,CASSVRTAREAQYF,TGCGCCAGCAGCGTTAGAACGGCAAGAGAGGCCCAGTACTTC
TRBD1,TRBJ2-7,TRBV9,many,15,CASSGPGTGTNEQYF,TGTGCCAGCAGCGGACCGGGGACAGGCACTAACGAGCAGTACTTC
-,TRBJ1-1,TRBV11-2,medium-sized,13,CASSLDWDTEAFF,TGTGCCAGCAGCTTAGATTGGGACACTGAAGCTTTCTTT
TRBD2,TRBJ2-3,TRBV12-3/TRBV12-4,medium-sized,16,CTSSLGLAGVTDTQYF,TGTACCAGCAGTTTGGGACTAGCGGGGGTAACAGATACGCAGTATTTT
-,TRBJ2-7,TRBV15,medium-sized,13,CATSRDRNYEQYF,TGTGCCACCAGCAGGGACAGAAACTACGAGCAGTACTTC
TRBD2,TRBJ2-5,TRBV20-1,-,16,CSATLTSGGDQETQYF,TGCAGTGCTACCCTGACTAGCGGGGGAGACCAAGAGACCCAGTACTTC
-,TRBJ1-6,TRBV28,-,17,CASSTLDSLTYNSPLHF,TGTGCCAGCAGTACCCTGGACAGCTTAACCTATAATTCACCCCTCCACTTT
TRBD2,TRBJ2-3,TRBV7-9,-,18,CSNSPGTSGPPSTDTQYF,TGTTCCAACAGCCCCGGGACTAGCGGGCCACCTAGCACAGATACGCAGTATTTT
-,TRBJ1-2,TRBV28,large,12,CASSGPNYGYTF,TGTGCCAGCAGTGGCCCGAACTATGGCTACACCTTC
-,TRBJ2-1,TRBV7-2,-,14,CASSFQLSYNEQFF,TGTGCCAGCAGCTTCCAGCTATCCTACAATGAGCAGTTCTTC
TRBD1,TRBJ2-1,TRBV5-6,medium-sized,15,CASSYDRGLYNEQFF,TGTGCCAGCAGCTATGACAGGGGGCTATACAATGAGCAGTTCTTC